A selection of T cell receptor beta chains follows, all from one sample in a study of shared clonotypes between healthy human individuals. The table came from immunoSEQ multiplex PCR; TCRdb's copy has only in-frame clones and leaves some out. The sample gives roughly 450,000 clones, 79% of which show up once; over 10% is in the top ten. Material for sequencing was PBMCs. These receptors all come from a woman aged 40-49 years in good health. Some clones in this sample may be carry-over from other donors' samples. Both conserved end residues are part of each CDR3.

J: TRBJ1-4
V: TRBV27
length: 14
CDR3: CASSFGGVGEKLFF

J: TRBJ2-1
V: TRBV2
length: 14
CDR3: CASSVLARYNEQFF

J: TRBJ2-2
V: TRBV5-4
length: 14
CDR3: CASSPGSRTGELFF

J: TRBJ2-1
V: TRBV4-1
length: 16
CDR3: CASSQQTSGAYNEQFF

J: NA
V: TRBV29-1
length: 15
CDR3: CSVEALTGGSYEQYF

J: TRBJ2-1
V: TRBV29-1
length: 12
CDR3: CSGWTTRDEQFF

J: TRBJ2-2
V: TRBV2
length: 15
CDR3: CASSASGRPSGELFF

J: TRBJ2-3
V: TRBV9
length: 12
CDR3: CASSVGGDTQYF

J: TRBJ2-7
V: TRBV7-2
length: 15
CDR3: CASSFPTSVSYEQYF

J: TRBJ2-3
V: TRBV28
length: 15
CDR3: CASSPPGTSGYTQYF

J: TRBJ2-2
V: TRBV5-1
length: 17
CDR3: CASSTTGGGGNTGELFF

J: TRBJ2-1
V: TRBV7-3
length: 13
CDR3: CASSLGGKDEQFF

J: TRBJ2-7
V: TRBV2
length: 14
CDR3: CASRQGESSYEQYF

J: TRBJ1-2
V: TRBV19
length: 15
CDR3: CASSIGTGDGYGYTF

J: TRBJ2-1
V: TRBV30
length: 14
CDR3: CAPTGGSSYNEQFF

J: TRBJ2-1
V: TRBV27
length: 15
CDR3: CASSKGTGGRNEQFF

J: TRBJ1-2
V: TRBV5-1
length: 13
CDR3: CASSKGQGIGYTF

J: TRBJ2-1
V: TRBV28
length: 15
CDR3: CASSLAGGSYNEQFF

J: TRBJ1-2
V: TRBV5-1
length: 13
CDR3: CASSPTANYGYTF

J: TRBJ1-2
V: TRBV18
length: 16
CDR3: CASSPPGSRDLYGYTF

J: TRBJ2-3
V: TRBV7-9
length: 16
CDR3: CASSPPGSGGGDTQYF

J: TRBJ2-1
V: TRBV20-1
length: 11
CDR3: CSARLYNEQFF